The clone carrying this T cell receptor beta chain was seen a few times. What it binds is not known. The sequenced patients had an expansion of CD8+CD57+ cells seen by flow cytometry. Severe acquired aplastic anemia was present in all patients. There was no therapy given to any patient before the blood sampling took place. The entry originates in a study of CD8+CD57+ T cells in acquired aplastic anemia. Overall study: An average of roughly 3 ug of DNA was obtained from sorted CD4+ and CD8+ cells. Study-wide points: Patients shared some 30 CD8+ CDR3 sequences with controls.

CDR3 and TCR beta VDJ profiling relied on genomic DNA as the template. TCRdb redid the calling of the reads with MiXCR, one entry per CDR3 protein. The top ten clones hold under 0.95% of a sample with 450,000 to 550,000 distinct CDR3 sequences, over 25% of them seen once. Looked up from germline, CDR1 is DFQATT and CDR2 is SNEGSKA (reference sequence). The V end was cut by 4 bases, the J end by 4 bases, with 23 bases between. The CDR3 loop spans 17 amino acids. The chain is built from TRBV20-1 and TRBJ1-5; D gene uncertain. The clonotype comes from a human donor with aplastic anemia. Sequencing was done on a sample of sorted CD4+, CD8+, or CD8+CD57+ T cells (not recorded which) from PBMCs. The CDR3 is CSAIVNELGLRNQPQHF. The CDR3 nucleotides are TGCAGTGCTATTGTAAATGAGTTAGGGTTGCGTAATCAGCCCCAGCATTTT.